This T cell receptor beta chain was profiled in a study of T cells after yellow fever vaccination. As to this clonotype: The antigen remains undetermined.

Study results and caveats: The bulk population could contribute abundant contaminating clonotypes to FACS-sorted repertoires. It was a small share of clonotypes that appeared in both CD4 and CD8 compartments.

V lost 5 bases, J lost 6 bases, and 11 bases lay in between. There are 13 residues in the CDR3. Germline CDR1 reads MNHEY; CDR2 reads SVGEGT. TCR cDNA was made by 5'RACE template switching, adding a universal primer site and UMIs. TCRdb re-analysed the 5' RACE reads in MiXCR, keeping a single row per CDR3 protein. Among around 400,000 distinct CDR3 sequences listed, under 14% were seen once. This TCR was recovered from a man aged 18 to 30 who received the YFV17D yellow fever vaccine. This specimen consisted of PBMCs, obtained on the day of the first yellow fever vaccination. V is TRBV6-2 or TRBV6-3 and J is TRBJ1-5; no clear D gene. This CDR3 reads CASSTGLSQPQHF. The CDR3 region has the DNA TGTGCCAGCAGTACGGGCCTCAGTCAGCCCCAGCATTTT.